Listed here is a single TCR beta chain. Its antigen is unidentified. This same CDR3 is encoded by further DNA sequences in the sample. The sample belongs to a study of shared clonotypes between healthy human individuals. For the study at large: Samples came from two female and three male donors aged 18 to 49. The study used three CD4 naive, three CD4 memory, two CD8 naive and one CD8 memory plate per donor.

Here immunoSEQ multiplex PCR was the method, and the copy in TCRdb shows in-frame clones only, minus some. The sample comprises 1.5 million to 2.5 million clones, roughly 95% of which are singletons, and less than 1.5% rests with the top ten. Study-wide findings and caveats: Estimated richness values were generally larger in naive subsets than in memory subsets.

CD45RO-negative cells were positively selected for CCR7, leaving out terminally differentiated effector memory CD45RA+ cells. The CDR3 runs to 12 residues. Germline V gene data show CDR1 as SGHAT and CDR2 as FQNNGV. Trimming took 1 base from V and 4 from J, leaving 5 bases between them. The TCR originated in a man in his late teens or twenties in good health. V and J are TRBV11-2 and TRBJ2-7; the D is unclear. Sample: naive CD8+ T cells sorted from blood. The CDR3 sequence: CASSLGSYEQYF. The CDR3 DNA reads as TGTGCCAGCAGCTTAGGTTCGTACGAGCAGTACTTC.